The following is a T cell receptor (beta chain) sequence with its context. Its specificity is unknown. PCR primers comprised 60 Vbeta and 13 Jbeta primers. Sequenced by immunoSEQ multiplex PCR; TCRdb stores in-frame clones only, minus some. The repertoire holds around 50,000 clones, with around four fifths as singletons. There are 15 residues in the CDR3. Trimming took 3 bases from V and 7 from J, leaving 16 bases between them. In germline, CDR1 is SNHLY, CDR2 FYNNEI. The data stem from a study of cytomegalovirus exposure and HLA in healthy donors. General observations from the study: Presence/absence analyses assumed roughly uniform sequencing depth across donors.

The sequencing sample was made of PBMCs. V usage is TRBV2 and J usage is TRBJ2-1; perhaps TRBD2 as D (5 bases). This sequence was found in a man aged 50 or older in good health and CMV-seronegative. The chain's CDR3 is CASSEMGPSGNEQFF. DNA for the CDR3: TGTGCCAGCAGTGAGATGGGCCCGTCGGGGAATGAGCAGTTCTTC.